This T cell receptor beta chain was sequenced in a study of early T cells in non-severe SARS-CoV-2 infection. Study information: It was bulk RNA from unsorted whole blood that was sequenced, and the chains were unpaired.

This clonotype was counted between two and nine times. V was pared by 3 bases and J by 0 bases, with 18 bases between. CDR1 is SGHRS, CDR2 YFSETQ, per germline. This CDR3 contains 17 residues. The protocol attached unique molecular identifiers to individual cDNA molecules. In TCRdb, the 5' RACE reads were re-called with MiXCR into one record per CDR3 protein. The repertoire includes about 48,000 distinct CDR3 sequences, 6.2% of them detected once, and around 7% sits in the top ten. This chain joins TRBV5-1 and TRBJ2-5; maybe TRBD2 (6 bases). The TCR was taken from an adult who was a healthcare worker with PCR-confirmed SARS-CoV-2 infection or an uninfected control (not recorded which). The starting material was whole blood, obtained at baseline. CDR3 DNA sequence: TGCGCCAGCAGCTCGAACGCCGGGAGCCTAGACCAAGAGACCCAGTACTTC. It yields the protein CASSSNAGSLDQETQYF.